This T cell receptor (beta chain) was retrieved from a study of beta chain features in type 1 diabetes. The whole isolated RNA underwent reverse transcription, so sequencing captured expressed TCRB transcripts. The table came from immunoSEQ multiplex PCR; TCRdb's copy has only in-frame clones and leaves some out. Of hundreds of thousands of clones listed, less than 15% are singletons. The CDR3 length is 13 residues. With V trimmed by 6 bases and J by 1 base, 6 bases remained unmatched. Germline CDR1 and CDR2: SQVTM and ANQGSEA. Sequencing input: naive CD4+ T cells from blood. The chain carries TRBV29-1 and TRBJ2-7, with 7 bases lining up with TRBD2. The receptor was isolated from a woman in her forties in good health. In DNA form, the CDR3 reads TGCAGCGTCTCCGGGAGGCTGTCCTACGAGCAGTACTTC. Its protein product is CSVSGRLSYEQYF.